The entry below gives a single TCR beta chain sequence along with its context. It lacks a known antigen. No base quality values were provided; no much bigger clone lies one nucleotide off. This sample is drawn from a study of blood T cell repertoires in COVID-19 (dated by TCRdb to the early 2020s). For context, the study as a whole: Samples covering the acute and convalescent phases of COVID-19 were provided by collaborators in the United States, Italy and Spain. The prospective study material was composed of cDNA or gDNA derived from T cells, B-cell-depleted T cells, or PBMCs. The dataset comprised deeply sampled blood TCRbeta repertoires from subjects exposed to, actively infected with, or recovered from COVID-19. The repertoires were released in a freely available public database intended as a resource for research on the immune response to SARS-CoV-2. The samples were drawn from two sources: the first 160 participants of the ongoing ImmuneRACE study, and over 1,000 subjects contributed by 6 global collaborators. Sample metadata almost always included a de-identified subject ID, COVID-19 status, age in years and sex. Where available, HLA class I and class II types were taken from metadata supplied by the sample provider and were not determined by assay-based typing.

Overall study outcomes, separate from this receptor: The amount of clinical and demographic metadata varied by source and participant and was provided uncurated.

Trimming costs V 1 base and J 6 bases, and their ends lie 13 bases apart. For CDR1 and CDR2, the germline V gene (reference sequence) lists SEHNR and FQNEAQ. Inclusive of the bounding cysteine and phenylalanine, the CDR3 is 15 residues long. Only the CDR3 region is kept as DNA, spanning 45 bases read in frame from base 1. TCRbeta CDR3 regions were amplified from genomic DNA by means of the immunoSEQ Assay, a bias-controlled multiplex PCR. The study's processing was this. The number of nucleated cells in each sample was estimated from the amplification of reference gene primers within the assay. To quantify the absolute abundance of each unique TCRbeta CDR3 rearrangement, sequence reads were collapsed and filtered. Productive Simpson clonality was computed per sample as the square root of Simpson's diversity index over productive rearrangements. Held by TCRdb, this immuneACCESS table contains in-frame sequences only and omits some clones. Under half of the omission traces to an unresolved V gene where checked; the cause of the rest is unknown. V and J calls and clone size follow that table, whereas D and trimming were derived from the DNA. This sample holds under 250,000 clones; about 90% were observed only once. The ten largest clones represent approximately 1.2% of the sample.

Each collaborating institution followed its own protocols to collect whole blood in K2EDTA tubes. For TCRbeta analysis, collaborators shipped samples in one of three forms: frozen whole blood, isolated PBMCs, or DNA extracted from either of those sample types. Sequencing used peripheral blood. The sequence was obtained from a man aged 25-45 years with acute or convalescent COVID-19. The chain joins TRBV7-9 to TRBJ2-1, with the D gene not confidently named. The DNA reads TGTGCCAGCAGCTTAGTCGGGTGGTCCGGCAATGAGCAGTTCTTC. It translates to CASSLVGWSGNEQFF.